This TCR beta chain was recovered during a study of cytomegalovirus exposure and HLA in healthy donors. Study-level findings and limits: The study listed approximately 170 cytomegalovirus-associated TCR beta chains.

CDR1 MDHEN and CDR2 SYDVKM come from the germline V gene. The CDR3 sequence is 14 residues long. The junction had 5 bases not matched to a gene; V was cut back by 4 bases and J by 7 bases. With regard to this clone: Its antigen is currently unknown.

Profiled with immunoSEQ multiplex PCR; TCRdb holds only in-frame clones, not every one. The table includes over 150,000 clones, about 85% detected once. Separate from the roughly 610-subject first cohort, the approximately 120-subject validation cohort was the one that the donors belonged to. The chain carries TRBV28 and TRBJ1-4; TRBD1 matches at 8 bases. The sample comprised PBMCs. This TCR came from a man aged 18 to 30 in good health and CMV-seropositive. The CDR3, as DNA: TGTGCCAGCAGTTCAACAGGGGGTAGTGAAAAACTGTTTTTT. Its translation is CASSSTGGSEKLFF.